This passage covers 27 T cell receptor beta chains from one sample sequenced in a study of TIL therapy for anti-PD-1-resistant metastatic lung cancer. The time point: pre-treatment sample, taken before nivolumab and TIL therapy. The libraries were made with immunoSEQ v3. TCRdb keeps only in-frame clones here, not all; method: immunoSEQ multiplex PCR. The sample has some 60,000 clones, 55% to 75% seen once. The sample here was blood, taken at baseline. The receptors come from a person between 25 and 80 years old with non-small cell lung cancer.

This chain connects TRBV6-6 to TRBJ1-2, with 8 nucleotides matching TRBD1. This CDR3 is 15 amino acids long. V dropped 7 bases and J dropped 3; count of bases not matched to a gene: 10. From germline, CDR1 is MNHNY and CDR2 SVGAGI (reference sequence). CDR3 DNA sequence: TGTGCCAGCAACAAGGATGGACAGGGCGACTATGGCTACACCTTC. Amino acid sequence: CASNKDGQGDYGYTF.

The gene calls are TRBV30 and TRBJ2-3, with 9 bases aligning to TRBD1. Germline-derived CDR1 and CDR2 are GTSNPN and SVGIG (reference sequence). The CDR3 runs to 16 residues. V was clipped by 0 bases and J by 6 bases; unmatched bases: 10. The CDR3 region has the DNA TGTGCCTGGAGTGTATTAGGACAGGGGATTCAGGATACGCAGTATTTT. It encodes CAWSVLGQGIQDTQYF. The entire variable domain, with the rest obtained from reference TRBV30 and TRBJ2-3, is as follows: SQTIHQWPATLVQPVGSPLSLECTVEGTSNPNLYWYRQAAGRGLQLLFYSVGIGQISSEVPQNLSASRPQDRQFILSSKKLLLSDSGFYLCAWSVLGQGIQDTQYFGPGTRLTVL.

This clone was detected only once. This rearrangement joins TRBV2 to TRBJ2-7; D may be TRBD1 or TRBD2 (5 bases each). This CDR3 has 13 amino acids. CDR1 is SNHLY and CDR2 is FYNNEI in the germline V gene. Trimming pared 11 bases from V and 2 bases from J, leaving 16 bases between. This CDR3 reads CAGLRDPTYEQYF. The CDR3 DNA is TGTGCCGGACTTAGGGACCCCACCTACGAGCAGTACTTC.

This clone was seen only a few times. This chain joins TRBV9 and TRBJ1-1, with D unclear. Germline CDR1 reads SGDLS; CDR2 reads YYNGEE. The CDR3 covers 15 residues. V lost 3 bases and J lost 0, with 12 bases in between. CDR3 loop: CASSGGNSLNTEAFF. The CDR3 coding sequence is TGTGCCAGCAGCGGCGGAAACAGTTTGAACACTGAAGCTTTCTTT.

The rearrangement links TRBV18 to TRBJ2-5; possibly TRBD1 or TRBD2 for D (5 bases each). CDR1 is KGHSH and CDR2 is LQKENI in the germline V gene. The V and J ends lost 6 bases and 0 bases respectively, with 14 bases between them. This CDR3 region has 15 residues. This CDR3 is CASSYSGTYQETQYF. The CDR3 coding sequence is TGTGCCAGCTCGTACTCTGGGACCTACCAAGAGACCCAGTACTTC.

This clone was detected only a few times. The rearrangement joins TRBV4-1 to TRBJ2-5, with D maybe TRBD2 (6 bases). Germline V gene data show CDR1 as MGHRA and CDR2 as YSYEKL. The V end was cut by 0 bases, the J end by 7 bases, with 18 bases between. This CDR3 is 16 amino acids long. For the CDR3, the DNA is TGCGCCAGCAGCCAAGACTCGGGACTTTTGGTGGGGACCCAGTACTTC. Translation: CASSQDSGLLVGTQYF.

The chain has TRBV6-5 and TRBJ2-1, with D maybe TRBD2 (6 bases). Germline V lookup: CDR1 MNHEY, CDR2 SVGAGI. The CDR3 sequence is 15 residues long. Trimming pared 6 bases from V and 3 bases from J, leaving 15 bases between. Written as DNA, the CDR3 is TGTGCCAGCAGCCGACCGGGGGTTAGCTACAATGAGCAGTTCTTC. Translating gives CASSRPGVSYNEQFF.

The chain has TRBV5-5 and TRBJ2-7; no firm D call. The CDR3 totals 11 residues. CDR1 is SGHKS and CDR2 is YYEKEE in the germline V gene (reference sequence). V lost 2 bases and J 4 bases, leaving 4 bases between the germline ends. The CDR3 region has the DNA TGTGCCAGCAGCTTAAATTACGAGCAGTACTTC. Residues: CASSLNYEQYF. The full variable domain, its missing parts supplied by reference TRBV5-5 and TRBJ2-7, is DAGVTQSPTHLIKTRGQQVTLRCSPISGHKSVSWYQQVLGQGPQFIFQYYEKEERGRGNFPDRFSARQFPNYSSELNVNALLLGDSALYLCASSLNYEQYFGPGTRLTVT.

The V gene is TRBV11-2, the J gene TRBJ2-7; 7 positions match TRBD2. Per germline, CDR1 SGHAT and CDR2 FQNNGV. The CDR3 length is 17 residues. V was clipped by 3 bases and J by 2 bases; unmatched bases: 13. CDR3 protein: CASSFNLAASGTYEQYF. The CDR3 coding sequence is TGTGCCAGCAGCTTTAATTTGGCCGCTAGCGGCACCTACGAGCAGTACTTC.

The V and J genes are TRBV25-1 and TRBJ2-5; 8 positions agree with TRBD1. The CDR3 runs to 16 residues. The ends lost 1 base at V and 1 base at J; junction bases unmatched: 5. Germline CDR1 reads MGHDK; CDR2 reads SYGVNS. CDR3 sequence (DNA): TGTGCCAGCAGTGAATTAGGACAGGGTGGCCAAGAGACCCAGTACTTC. Its protein product is CASSELGQGGQETQYF.

The rearrangement uses TRBV7-2 and TRBJ2-6; tentative D call: TRBD1 (6 bases). Trimming shortened V by 6 bases and J by 9 bases, and 15 bases separated the two germline ends. Germline V gene lookup returns CDR1 SGHTA and CDR2 FQGNSA. The CDR3 is made up of 14 amino acids. CDR3 DNA sequence: TGTGCCAGCAGTTCGCAGGGGATCGGCAACGTCCTGACTTTC. Amino acids: CASSSQGIGNVLTF.

As concerns this clone: The junction shows a germline mismatch at one end, possibly a read error. The chain combines TRBV10-2 with TRBJ2-2; TRBD1 aligns across 8 bases. This CDR3 has 14 residues. From germline, CDR1 is WSHSY and CDR2 SAAADI. Written as DNA, the CDR3 is TGCGCTAGCAGGGGGCGTGATAGCACCGGGGAGCTGTTTTTT. Its translation: CASRGRDSTGELFF.

CDR3 DNA: TGTGCCAGCAGCGCCAGGTCGGTGATCCAAGAGACCCAGTACTTC. It is translated as CASSARSVIQETQYF. This sequence joins TRBV9 and TRBJ2-5; no clear D. In germline, CDR1 is SGDLS, CDR2 YYNGEE. CDR3 length: 15 amino acids. The V end was cut by 3 bases, the J end by 1 base, with 13 bases between.

The chain has TRBV10-1 and TRBJ2-7; D ambiguous. The CDR3 length is 13 residues. The V end was cut by 6 bases, the J end by 3 bases, with 12 bases between. Germline values: CDR1 WNHNN, CDR2 SYGVQD (reference sequence). In nucleotides, the CDR3 is TGCGCCAGCAGCCTGGCTCTGGGCTACGAGCAGTACTTC. Its translation is CASSLALGYEQYF.

The rearrangement joins TRBV19 to TRBJ2-1, with 13 nucleotides matching TRBD2. This CDR3 has 16 amino acids. The trim removed 7 bases at V and 6 bases at J, leaving 9 bases unmatched. Germline lookup yields CDR1 LNHDA and CDR2 SQIVND (reference sequence). DNA of the CDR3: TGTGCCAGTAAAGGGGGGGGACTAGCGGGATTCAATGAGCAGTTCTTC. It is translated as CASKGGGLAGFNEQFF.

This chain connects TRBV23-1 to TRBJ2-7; the match to TRBD1 covers 7 bases. TRBV23-1 is flagged as an ORF with uncertain function. CDR3 length: 16 residues. Trimming removed 1 base from V and 6 bases from J; junction bases left unmatched: 12. CDR3 sequence (DNA): TGCGCCAGCAGTCAATTGGGACAGCTCCCCCTCTGCGAGCAGTACTTC. It specifies CASSQLGQLPLCEQYF.

The rearrangement links TRBV28 to TRBJ2-5; D is uncertain. Germline V gene sequence: CDR1 MDHEN, CDR2 SYDVKM. Trimming removed 4 bases at V and 0 bases at J, with 3 bases between. The length of the CDR3 is 12 residues. CDR3 bases: TGTGCCAGCAGTTCAAACCAAGAGACCCAGTACTTC. Its protein product is CASSSNQETQYF.

The genes are TRBV7-2 and TRBJ2-1, with 11 positions matching TRBD2. The V and J ends lost 3 bases and 4 bases, in that order; junction bases with no gene match: 14. The CDR3 is 19 residues long. Germline values: CDR1 SGHTA, CDR2 FQGNSA. The DNA of the CDR3 is TGTGCCAGCAGCTTGCGGGGAGGGGTGGGACTAGCGGTTTACAATGAGCAGTTCTTC. Translation gives CASSLRGGVGLAVYNEQFF.

The CDR3, as DNA: TGTGCCAGCAGCTTAGATGGGATTACTTACCTCTCTGGAAACACCATATATTTT. Its translation: CASSLDGITYLSGNTIYF. The chain employs TRBV7-2 and TRBJ1-3; D gene uncertain. The CDR3 spans 18 residues. Germline CDR1 SGHTA, CDR2 FQGNSA. Trimming left V 1 base short and J 0 bases short, with 16 bases between.

J is TRBJ2-1 and V is TRBV7-2; D is unclear. The germline gives CDR1 SGHTA, CDR2 FQGNSA. The CDR3 has 11 amino acids. V shed 2 bases and J shed 10 bases, with 6 bases lying between them. Written as DNA, the CDR3 is TGTGCCAGCAGCTTATCGGCCGAGCAGTTCTTC. Translating gives CASSLSAEQFF. The whole variable domain, remainder taken from reference TRBV7-2 and TRBJ2-1, is GAGVSQSPSNKVTEKGKDVELRCDPISGHTALYWYRQSLGQGLEFLIYFQGNSAPDKSGLPSDRFSAERTGGSVSTLTIQRTQQEDSAVYLCASSLSAEQFFGPGTRLTVL.

This chain's CDR3 is CASSPAMNYGYTF. CDR3 in DNA: TGTGCCAGCAGCCCAGCAATGAACTATGGCTACACCTTC. The chain couples TRBV7-8 to TRBJ1-2; no clear D. The CDR3 has 13 residues. V shed 5 bases and J shed 2 bases, with 9 bases lying between them. The germline V gene has CDR1 SGHVS and CDR2 FQNEAQ.

The chain couples TRBV7-2 to TRBJ1-2; no clear D gene. There are 13 residues in the CDR3. V lost 1 base and J lost 6, with 9 bases in between. CDR1 and CDR2 from the germline V gene are SGHTA and FQGNSA. CDR3 nucleotide sequence: TGTGCCAGCAGCTTAGATTGGCCCAATGGCTACACCTTC. Translated: CASSLDWPNGYTF.

This clone was detected only a few times. This chain uses TRBV29-1 with TRBJ2-7; TRBD1 might be the D (5 bases). This CDR3 is 11 amino acids long. The germline V and J ends were trimmed by 6 bases and 5 bases, with 11 bases remaining between them. Germline lookup yields CDR1 SQVTM and CDR2 ANQGSEA. CDR3 DNA sequence: TGCAGCGTGCAAACAGGAGACGAGCAGTACTTC. This encodes CSVQTGDEQYF.

The chain joins TRBV11-3 to TRBJ1-3; no firm D call. Germline V gives CDR1 SGHNT, CDR2 YENEEA. Trimming removed 3 bases at V and 2 bases at J, with 5 bases between. The CDR3 contains 13 residues. CDR3 sequence: CASSFGPGNTIYF. CDR3 in DNA: TGTGCCAGCAGCTTCGGGCCTGGAAACACCATATATTTT. The whole variable domain, remainder taken from reference TRBV11-3 and TRBJ1-3, is EAGVVQSPRYKIIEKKQPVAFWCNPISGHNTLYWYLQNLGQGPELLIRYENEEAVDDSQLPKDRFSAERLKGVDSTLKIQPAELGDSAVYLCASSFGPGNTIYFGEGSWLTVV.

The chain uses TRBV18 and TRBJ2-5; D ambiguous. The CDR3 has 14 residues. The V end lost 3 bases, the J end lost 0 bases, and 8 bases lay between the germline ends. Germline V CDR1 and CDR2: KGHSH, LQKENI. CDR3 protein: CASSPRPYQETQYF. The CDR3 DNA sequence: TGTGCCAGCTCACCCAGACCTTACCAAGAGACCCAGTACTTC.

The rearrangement joins TRBV7-2 to TRBJ2-1; 8 nucleotides agree with TRBD2. The CDR3 extends over 15 amino acids. Germline lookup yields CDR1 SGHTA and CDR2 FQGNSA. V lost 1 base and J lost 5; bases outside the gene matches: 4. The CDR3 nucleotides read TGTGCCAGCAGCTTAGGAGGCGGGGGGAACAATGAGCAGTTCTTC. Translating it yields CASSLGGGGNNEQFF.

This clone turned up a few times. The chain is built from TRBV29-1 and TRBJ2-7; D gene uncertain. V was trimmed by 5 bases and J by 4 bases, leaving 12 bases between them. The CDR3 is 12 residues long. Germline V gene data show CDR1 as SQVTM and CDR2 as ANQGSEA. In DNA form, the CDR3 reads TGCAGCGTTAGCCTGTCCGAGTACGAGCAGTACTTC. This codes for CSVSLSEYEQYF.